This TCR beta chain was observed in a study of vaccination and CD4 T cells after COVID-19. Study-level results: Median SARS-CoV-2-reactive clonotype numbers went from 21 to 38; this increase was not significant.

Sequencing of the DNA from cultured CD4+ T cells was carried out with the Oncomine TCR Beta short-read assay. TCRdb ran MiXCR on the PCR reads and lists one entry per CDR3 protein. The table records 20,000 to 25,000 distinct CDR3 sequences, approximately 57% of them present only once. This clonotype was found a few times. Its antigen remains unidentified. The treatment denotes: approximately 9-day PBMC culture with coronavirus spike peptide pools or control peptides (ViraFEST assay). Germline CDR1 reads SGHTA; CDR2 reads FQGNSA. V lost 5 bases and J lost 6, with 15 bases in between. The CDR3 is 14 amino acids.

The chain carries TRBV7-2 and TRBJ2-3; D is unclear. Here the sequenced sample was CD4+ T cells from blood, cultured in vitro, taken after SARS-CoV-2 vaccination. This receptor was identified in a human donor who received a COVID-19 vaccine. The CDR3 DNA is TGTGCCAGCAGCCTTAGATTGCGTACGGATACGCAGTATTTT. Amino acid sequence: CASSLRLRTDTQYF.